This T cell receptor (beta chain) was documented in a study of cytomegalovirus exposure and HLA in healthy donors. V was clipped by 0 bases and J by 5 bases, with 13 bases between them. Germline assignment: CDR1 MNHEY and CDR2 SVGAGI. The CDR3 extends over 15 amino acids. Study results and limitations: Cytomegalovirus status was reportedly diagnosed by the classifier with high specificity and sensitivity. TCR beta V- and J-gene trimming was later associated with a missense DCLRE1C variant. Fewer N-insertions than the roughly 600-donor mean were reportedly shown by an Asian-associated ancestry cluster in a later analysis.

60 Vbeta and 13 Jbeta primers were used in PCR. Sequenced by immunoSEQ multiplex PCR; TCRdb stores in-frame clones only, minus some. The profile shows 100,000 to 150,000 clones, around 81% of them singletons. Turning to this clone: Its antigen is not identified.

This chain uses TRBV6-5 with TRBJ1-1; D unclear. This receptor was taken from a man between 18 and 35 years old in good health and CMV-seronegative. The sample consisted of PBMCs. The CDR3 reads CASSYSLGSETEAFF. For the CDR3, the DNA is TGTGCCAGCAGTTACTCGCTGGGGAGTGAGACTGAAGCTTTCTTT.